The clone carrying this TCR beta chain was seen many times. What it binds is not known. The V end lost 7 bases, the J end lost 7 bases, and 23 bases lay between the germline ends. CDR3 length: 16 residues. The library targeted TCRbeta and was prepared with unique molecular identifiers. TCRdb fed the PCR reads into MiXCR, producing one record per CDR3 protein. The repertoire holds around 4,200 distinct CDR3 sequences, with approximately 19% as singletons. The data were taken from a study of T-cell reconstitution after alpha-beta-depleted transplantation in children. Broader study findings: The main origin of T-cell counts and diversity one year after transplant was newly produced T cells. The study reportedly traced alpha-beta T cells about two months after transplant to several hundred expanded graft clones.

This TCR was recovered from a male patient between 2 and 15 years old who had a stem cell transplant for acute lymphoblastic leukemia, so the T cells may come from the graft donor. This chain uses TRBV12-3 or TRBV12-4 with TRBJ2-1, with TRBD2 as a possible D gene (6 bases). This material consisted of PBMCs, mostly from graft donor cells, taken 180 days after TCRalphabeta/CD19-depleted stem cell transplant. CDR3 DNA: TGTGCCAGCATCAGCCAAGGGAGCGGGTTGGGGAATGAGCAGTTCTTC. It translates to CASISQGSGLGNEQFF.